The clone carrying this TCR beta chain occurred a few times. Its cognate antigen is unknown. Through a sample-barcoded 5' primer and a J-beta primer mix, a second PCR was run for roughly 7 to 12 cycles. TCRdb re-called the 5' RACE reads through MiXCR, storing one row per CDR3 protein. Here the sample spans approximately 820,000 distinct CDR3 sequences, around 45% being singletons. Germline CDR1 is SGDLS and CDR2 is YYNGEE. This CDR3 has 15 residues. Trimming took off 0 bases at V and 13 bases at J, with 20 bases between the two ends. These data belong to a study of blood T cells in healthy people across ages. Notes on the study in general: Without sorted subsets, naive and antigen-experienced compartments could not be conclusively compared. Diversity of TCR beta per million T cells declined in a roughly linear way with age.

This sequence joins TRBV9 and TRBJ2-4, with TRBD1 as a possible D gene (6 bases). The sequence derives from a man aged 55 to 70 in good health. Input material: blood. The CDR3 DNA is TGTGCCAGCAGCGTAGAGGCCCAGGGGTTGGGTGAGCAGTACTTC. Translating it yields CASSVEAQGLGEQYF.